This note documents a single TCR beta chain sequence. TCRdb's table, derived via immunoSEQ multiplex PCR, lists solely in-frame clones and lacks some. The sample shows approximately 300,000 clones, around nine tenths of them seen only once. These data come from a study of blood T cell repertoires in COVID-19. Study summary: The study drew acute and convalescent COVID-19 samples from the United States, Italy and Spain. From T cells, B-cell-depleted T cells, or PBMCs came the material, which was cDNA or gDNA.

Trimming removed 1 base from V and 7 bases from J; junction bases left unmatched: 4. Germline lookup yields CDR1 KGHSH and CDR2 LQKENI. This CDR3 has 15 residues. Assignments of participants to cohorts depended upon their own reported clinical history. The receptor was derived from a man aged 55-75 years who had recovered from COVID-19. The source material was PBMCs or T cells enriched from blood (not recorded which). This chain links TRBV18 with TRBJ2-5, with 12 bases identical to TRBD2. The CDR3 DNA is TGTGCCAGCTCACCACGGACTAGCGGGAAGGGGACCCAGTACTTC. Its protein is CASSPRTSGKGTQYF.